Each of the 25 T cell receptor beta chains below was sequenced from the same sample in a study of regulatory T cells in long-lasting Graves disease. Both iRepertoire HTBI primers and Arm-PCR of CDR3 regions were used to build the TCR beta libraries. MiXCR was run by TCRdb on the multiplex PCR reads, yielding one entry per CDR3 protein. This sample yields 400,000 to 500,000 distinct CDR3 sequences, of which approximately 22% are seen a single time; roughly 14% belongs to the top ten. Noted time point: persistent/refractory GD, antithyroid drugs over 5 years with positive TRAb. The TCR library used RNA extracted from PBMCs. Sequencing used peripheral blood mononuclear cells (PBMCs), obtained when the disease was refractory, from a patient treated with antithyroid drugs. These receptors were obtained from a female donor with Graves disease.

Only a few counts were recorded for this clonotype. The CDR3 bases are TGCAGCGTTATGTTCCAGGGGGCCTACGAGCAGTACTTC. Amino acids: CSVMFQGAYEQYF. V and J are TRBV29-1 and TRBJ2-7; 7 bases map to TRBD1. Germline V lookup: CDR1 SQVTM, CDR2 ANQGSEA. This CDR3 is 13 amino acids long. Trimming cost V 5 bases and J 2 bases; bases outside gene matches: 6.

This clonotype was seen at least ten times. This sequence joins TRBV6-1 and TRBJ1-2; TRBD1 agrees at 11 bases. The junction had 6 bases not matched to a gene; V was cut back by 5 bases and J by 7 bases. The CDR3 is 14 amino acids. The germline V gene encodes CDR1 MNHNS and CDR2 SASEGT. The chain's CDR3 is CASSQIGTGGGYTF. As DNA, the CDR3 is TGTGCCAGCAGTCAAATTGGGACAGGGGGTGGCTACACCTTC.

This clonotype has a count of ten or more. CDR3 in DNA: TGTGCCAGCAGCTCGGAGGCGGGCAAAAACATTCAGTACTTC. This codes for CASSSEAGKNIQYF. The chain has TRBV7-2 and TRBJ2-4; D is possibly TRBD2 (5 bases). The V gene lost 4 bases and the J gene lost 3 bases, with 10 bases spanning the gap. The CDR3 totals 14 residues. Germline V gene sequence: CDR1 SGHTA, CDR2 FQGNSA. Full variable domain (remainder filled in from reference TRBV7-2 and TRBJ2-4): GAGVSQSPSNKVTEKGKDVELRCDPISGHTALYWYRQSLGQGLEFLIYFQGNSAPDKSGLPSDRFSAERTGGSVSTLTIQRTQQEDSAVYLCASSSEAGKNIQYFGAGTRLSVL.

This clonotype occurred a few times. The chain carries TRBV4-2 and TRBJ2-5; D may be TRBD2 (5 bases). CDR1 and CDR2 from the germline V gene are LGHNA and YNFKEQ. V lost 2 bases, J lost 5 bases, and 15 bases lay in between. The CDR3 is 15 amino acids. The CDR3 DNA sequence: TGTGCCAGCAGCCAAAAGGAGAACGGGGAGGAGACCCAGTACTTC. This encodes CASSQKENGEETQYF.

Many counts were recorded for this clonotype. This chain uses TRBV28 with TRBJ1-2, with TRBD1 as a possible D gene (5 bases). The CDR3 length is 12 residues. Per the germline V gene, CDR1 is MDHEN and CDR2 is SYDVKM. The V end lost 7 bases, the J end lost 5 bases, and 11 bases lay between the germline ends. CDR3 DNA: TGTGCCAGCACGCAGGGCGGGTATGGCTACACCTTC. As protein: CASTQGGYGYTF.

The V and J genes are TRBV28 and TRBJ2-3, with 8 bases fitting TRBD2. CDR1 is MDHEN, CDR2 SYDVKM, per germline. The ends lost 3 bases at V and 5 bases at J; junction bases unmatched: 7. This CDR3 is 15 amino acids long. The CDR3 region is CASSFSSGSGDTQYF. The CDR3, as DNA: TGTGCCAGCAGTTTCTCGAGCGGGAGTGGAGATACGCAGTATTTT.

This sequence joins TRBV20-1 and TRBJ2-7; no reliable D call. CDR1 is DFQATT and CDR2 is SNEGSKA in the germline V gene (reference sequence). V was pared by 2 bases and J by 5 bases, with 7 bases between. The CDR3 has 11 residues. CDR3 sequence: CSARRANEQYF. DNA of the CDR3: TGCAGTGCTAGACGAGCGAACGAGCAGTACTTC.

The J gene is TRBJ2-7, the V gene TRBV6-9, with 7 bases matching TRBD1. V lost 6 bases and J lost 1; bases outside the gene matches: 12. Looked up from germline, CDR1 is MNHGY and CDR2 is SVAAGI. This CDR3 is 16 amino acids long. CDR3 loop: CASSYEVRTGSYEQYF. CDR3 DNA sequence: TGTGCCAGCAGCTATGAGGTCCGGACAGGATCCTACGAGCAGTACTTC.

The chain has TRBV6-2 or TRBV6-3 and TRBJ2-3; D ambiguous. Deletions cut 8 bases from V and 3 bases from J, with 6 bases between. This CDR3 spans 11 amino acids. Germline V gene data show CDR1 as MNHEY and CDR2 as SVGEGT. Here the CDR3 reads CASRKTDTQYF. The CDR3 region has the DNA TGTGCCAGCCGAAAAACAGATACGCAGTATTTT.

The rearrangement uses TRBV20-1 and TRBJ2-3, with 9 bases aligning to TRBD1. This CDR3 has 16 amino acids. The V and J ends lost 5 bases and 6 bases, in that order; junction bases with no gene match: 15. Germline CDR1 is DFQATT and CDR2 is SNEGSKA (reference sequence). The CDR3 here is CSAGHTGGGLGDTQYF. In DNA form, the CDR3 reads TGCAGTGCTGGACACACAGGGGGCGGCCTGGGCGATACGCAGTATTTT.

Ten or more counts support this clonotype. This chain uses TRBV12-3 or TRBV12-4 with TRBJ2-7; TRBD2 agrees at 8 bases. There are 13 residues in the CDR3. V lost 6 bases and J lost 4; bases outside the gene matches: 5. The chain's CDR3 is CASRSAGGYEQYF. The CDR3 bases are TGTGCCAGCAGATCGGCGGGAGGATACGAGCAGTACTTC.

This clonotype was observed at least ten times. The chain links TRBV28 to TRBJ1-5, with D hard to call. Trimming removed 10 bases from V and 4 bases from J, with 17 bases in between. This CDR3 is built from 14 residues. CDR1 is MDHEN, CDR2 SYDVKM, per germline. The CDR3 nucleotides read TGTGCCACCGAAAATGTCCAGTCTAATCAGCCCCAGCATTTT. It specifies CATENVQSNQPQHF.

There are many counts of this clonotype. The chain joins TRBV28 to TRBJ1-5, with 11 bases aligning to TRBD1. CDR3 length equals 18 residues. Germline V gives CDR1 MDHEN, CDR2 SYDVKM. With 7 bases clipped from V and 0 bases from J, the junction kept 11 bases outside the gene matches. Here the CDR3 DNA reads TGTGCCAGCATAGTAACCGGGACAGGGGGATTTAGCAATCAGCCCCAGCATTTT. Translating it yields CASIVTGTGGFSNQPQHF.

The chain has TRBV20-1 and TRBJ2-7, with D tentatively TRBD1 or TRBD2 (5 bases each). Trimming took 7 bases from V and 0 from J, leaving 10 bases between them. Germline V lookup: CDR1 DFQATT, CDR2 SNEGSKA (reference sequence). This CDR3 region has 12 residues. In nucleotides, the CDR3 is TGCAGTGTCCGGGGCGTCTCCTACGAGCAGTACTTC. Its protein product is CSVRGVSYEQYF.

This rearrangement joins TRBV20-1 to TRBJ1-2; no clear D. The V and J ends lost 2 bases and 6 bases respectively, with 22 bases between them. CDR1 is DFQATT and CDR2 is SNEGSKA in the germline V gene (reference sequence). There are 16 residues in the CDR3. This CDR3 reads CSARPISGLPHDGYTF. DNA of the CDR3: TGCAGTGCTAGACCTATTTCAGGACTTCCCCACGATGGCTACACCTTC.

As for this clonotype: A much more abundant neighbour one base away suggests this may be a read error. The gene calls are TRBV12-3 or TRBV12-4 and TRBJ1-5, with unresolved D. This CDR3 comprises 14 residues. Trimming pared 3 bases from V and 0 bases from J, leaving 6 bases between. The CDR3 DNA reads TGTGCCAGCAGTTTGCAGTATAGCAATCAGCCCCAGCATTTT. This encodes CASSLQYSNQPQHF.

In its sample, this clonotype was seen once. V usage is TRBV7-9 and J usage is TRBJ1-1, with a tentative D call TRBD1 (5 bases). V was pared by 2 bases and J by 2 bases, with 18 bases between. CDR1 and CDR2 (germline): SEHNR, FQNEAQ (reference sequence). The CDR3 totals 17 residues. This chain's CDR3 is CASSLSGFSGRNTEAFF. CDR3 DNA sequence: TGTGCCAGCAGCTTAAGCGGCTTTTCGGGGCGCAACACTGAAGCTTTCTTT.

This clonotype has at least ten counts. The rearrangement uses TRBV12-3 or TRBV12-4 and TRBJ1-4; 8 bases are shared with TRBD1. This CDR3 contains 18 residues. V was clipped by 6 bases and J by 0 bases; unmatched bases: 12. CDR3 in amino acids: CASSPWVDRGATNEKLFF. DNA of the CDR3: TGTGCCAGCAGCCCCTGGGTTGACAGGGGTGCAACTAATGAAAAACTGTTTTTT.

This clonotype was picked up many times. The V and J genes are TRBV28 and TRBJ1-5; D is uncertain. The CDR3 totals 15 residues. V gave up 5 bases and J gave up 2 bases, with 13 bases separating them. Germline V CDR1 and CDR2: MDHEN, SYDVKM. CDR3 residues: CASSPPVRGNQPQHF. For the CDR3, the DNA is TGTGCCAGCAGTCCCCCTGTGAGGGGCAATCAGCCCCAGCATTTT.

This clonotype was seen many times. The genes are TRBV6-1 and TRBJ1-1, with D unclear. CDR3 size: 13 residues. Germline V gene data show CDR1 as MNHNS and CDR2 as SASEGT. The germline V and J ends were trimmed by 6 bases and 2 bases, with 10 bases remaining between them. The CDR3 DNA follows: TGTGCCAGCAGAGATTGGCTCAACACTGAAGCTTTCTTT. It codes for CASRDWLNTEAFF.

V usage is TRBV29-1 and J usage is TRBJ1-3; D not resolved. Germline loops: CDR1 SQVTM, CDR2 ANQGSEA. CDR3 length: 12 amino acids. CDR3 nucleotides: TGCAGTTACCAAATCTCTGGAAACACCATATATTTT. Its translation is CSYQISGNTIYF.

The table lists this clonotype with many counts. The V gene is TRBV28, the J gene TRBJ1-1; D gene ambiguous. With 4 bases removed from V and 1 base from J, the gap between germline ends came to 10 bases. The CDR3 extends over 14 amino acids. Germline V lookup: CDR1 MDHEN, CDR2 SYDVKM. Here the CDR3 DNA reads TGTGCCAGCAGTTCACAGACTGCGAACACTGAAGCTTTCTTT. This translates into CASSSQTANTEAFF.

The chain's CDR3 is CASRLDGSSTDTQYF. The CDR3 DNA follows: TGTGCCAGCAGGCTGGACGGTTCTAGCACAGATACGCAGTATTTT. The chain employs TRBV6-1 and TRBJ2-3; D gene ambiguous. V was pared by 6 bases and J by 0 bases, with 13 bases between. This CDR3 has 15 residues. CDR1 is MNHNS and CDR2 is SASEGT in the germline V gene.

A note on this clonotype: Compared with germline, one end of the junction differs, possibly owing to a read error. V is TRBV28 and J is TRBJ2-4, with TRBD1 identical over 7 bases. The better agreement between TRBJ2-7 and the DNA end casts doubt on the J call. Germline V gene lookup returns CDR1 MDHEN and CDR2 SYDVKM. The CDR3 sequence is 14 residues long. CDR3 sequence reads: CAISASQGPYEQYF. The CDR3 nucleotides are TGTGCCATCAGTGCGTCACAGGGGCCCTACGAGCAGTACTTC.

This clonotype showed up just a few times. The V gene is TRBV13, the J gene TRBJ2-5; D is possibly TRBD1 (5 bases). CDR1 and CDR2 (germline): PRHDT, FYEKMQ (reference sequence). The CDR3 length is 14 residues. V lost 5 bases and J 2 bases, leaving 12 bases between the germline ends. The CDR3 nucleotides are TGTGCCAGCAGCCCCCGGACATATCAAGAGACCCAGTACTTC. Translation gives CASSPRTYQETQYF.